A selection of T cell receptor beta chains follows, all from one sample in a study of blood T cells in healthy people across ages. TCRdb ran MiXCR on the 5' RACE reads and lists one entry per CDR3 protein. The table includes 1.5 million to 2 million distinct CDR3 sequences, 49% detected once. The sample was blood. These receptors all stem from a woman aged 35 to 49 in good health. Each CDR3 is given with its conserved first and last residue. Fields, in order: clone size, D gene, V gene, J gene, CDR3 DNA, CDR3 protein. D genes are given only for firm matches. Not all rows give a size; the values are once, few, many and, for expanded clones, a class.

size: NA; D: NA; V: TRBV24-1; J: TRBJ2-5; DNA: TGTGCCACCAGTGCTGGAGGGATGGAAGAGACCCAGTACTTC; CDR3: CATSAGGMEETQYF
size: few; D: NA; V: TRBV6-2/TRBV6-3; J: TRBJ2-7; DNA: TGTGCCAGCAGTTACTCGATCCACTCTACCCCTACAGAGCAGTACTTC; CDR3: CASSYSIHSTPTEQYF
size: NA; D: NA; V: TRBV7-9; J: TRBJ2-5; DNA: TGTGCCAGCAGCCCAAGAGAGTACCAAGAGACCCAGTACTTC; CDR3: CASSPREYQETQYF
size: NA; D: NA; V: TRBV5-1; J: TRBJ2-1; DNA: TGCGCCAGCAGCCCCGAGTCAGGTAGTGGGCATGAGCAGTTCTTC; CDR3: CASSPESGSGHEQFF
size: NA; D: NA; V: TRBV4-1; J: TRBJ2-7; DNA: TGCGCCAGCAGCCAGGGGGCTAGCGGAGTTTACTACGAGCAGTACTTC; CDR3: CASSQGASGVYYEQYF
size: NA; D: TRBD2; V: TRBV20-1; J: TRBJ2-3; DNA: TGCAGTGCTAGAGGAAATAGCGGGGGGTTAGATACGCAGTATTTT; CDR3: CSARGNSGGLDTQYF
size: few; D: TRBD2; V: TRBV11-2; J: TRBJ2-5; DNA: TGTGCCAGCAGCGTACCGATAGCGGGGGGTCAAGAGACCCAGTACTTC; CDR3: CASSVPIAGGQETQYF
size: few; D: NA; V: TRBV3-1; J: TRBJ1-2; DNA: TGTGCCAGCAGCCACCGAATGGCGGCCCCCTTAGCTAACTATGGCTACACCTTC; CDR3: CASSHRMAAPLANYGYTF
size: NA; D: TRBD2; V: TRBV5-1; J: TRBJ2-5; DNA: TGCGCCAGCAGCTTGGCCGGGGGGGATTTGGAGACCCAGTACTTC; CDR3: CASSLAGGDLETQYF
size: few; D: NA; V: TRBV11-2; J: TRBJ2-5; DNA: TGTGCCAGCAGCTTTCCAGGCGGGGAGACCCAGTACTTC; CDR3: CASSFPGGETQYF
size: few; D: NA; V: TRBV10-3; J: TRBJ1-1; DNA: TGTGCCACCCGCGGGGTGGCGGCTGAAGCTTTCTTT; CDR3: CATRGVAAEAFF
size: NA; D: NA; V: TRBV29-1; J: TRBJ1-4; DNA: TGCAGCGTTGAGGTCGGGACGGGGGTTGAAAAACTGTTTTTT; CDR3: CSVEVGTGVEKLFF
size: NA; D: NA; V: TRBV7-9; J: TRBJ2-1; DNA: TGTGCCAGCAGCCCTGGGCGGACAGAAGGAAATGAGCAGTTCTTC; CDR3: CASSPGRTEGNEQFF
size: few; D: TRBD1; V: TRBV29-1; J: TRBJ1-2; DNA: TGCAGCGTCGACAGGGGCTATGGCTACACCTTC; CDR3: CSVDRGYGYTF
size: few; D: TRBD2; V: TRBV7-2; J: TRBJ2-3; DNA: TGTGCCAGCAGGTGGGGGGGATCCACAGATACGCAGTATTTT; CDR3: CASRWGGSTDTQYF
size: NA; D: TRBD2; V: TRBV7-2; J: TRBJ2-5; DNA: TGTGCCAGCAGCTTAGTTAGCCGGCCTAGCGGGGGGGCTAGGGAGACCCAGTACTTC; CDR3: CASSLVSRPSGGARETQYF
size: NA; D: TRBD1; V: TRBV11-2; J: TRBJ2-7; DNA: TGTGCCAGCAGTTCTATACAACGGACAGGGGGCGTATGGGTTGACTACTACGAGCAGTACTTC; CDR3: CASSSIQRTGGVWVDYYEQYF
size: once; D: TRBD1; V: TRBV6-2/TRBV6-3; J: TRBJ2-3; DNA: TGTGCCAGCAAGGAGGGATGGACAGGGAGTACAGATACGCAGTATTTT; CDR3: CASKEGWTGSTDTQYF